This TCR beta chain was identified in a study of response to subunit inactivated influenza vaccine. The V end lost 0 bases, the J end lost 1 base, and 10 bases lay between the germline ends. The CDR3 contains 15 residues. CDR1 is SGHRS, CDR2 YFSETQ, per germline. TCRdb itself ran the RT-PCR reads through MiXCR, one entry per CDR3 protein. The repertoire holds around 850,000 distinct CDR3 sequences, approximately 17% seen once, with roughly 11% in the top ten. Specimen: PBMCs from blood, collected more than 4 days after vaccination. The chain combines TRBV5-1 with TRBJ2-5, with D possibly TRBD1 on 6 matching bases. This receptor was identified in a man aged 50 to 60 who received an inactivated influenza vaccine. In DNA form, the CDR3 reads TGCGCCAGCAGCTTGGTAGGGGACATCCAAGAGACCCAGTACTTC. Its protein product is CASSLVGDIQETQYF.